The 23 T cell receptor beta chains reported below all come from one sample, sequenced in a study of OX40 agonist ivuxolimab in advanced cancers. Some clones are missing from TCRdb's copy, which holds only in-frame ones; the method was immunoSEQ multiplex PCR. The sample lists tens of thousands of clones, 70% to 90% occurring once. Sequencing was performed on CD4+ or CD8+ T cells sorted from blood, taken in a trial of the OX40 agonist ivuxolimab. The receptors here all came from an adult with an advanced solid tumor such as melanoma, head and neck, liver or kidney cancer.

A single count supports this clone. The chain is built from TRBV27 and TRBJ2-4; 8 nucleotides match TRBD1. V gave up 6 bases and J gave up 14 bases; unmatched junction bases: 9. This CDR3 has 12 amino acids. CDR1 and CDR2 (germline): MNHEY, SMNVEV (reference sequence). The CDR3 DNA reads TGTGCCAGCAGAAAAGAGACAGGGGTTGAGTACTTC. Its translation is CASRKETGVEYF.

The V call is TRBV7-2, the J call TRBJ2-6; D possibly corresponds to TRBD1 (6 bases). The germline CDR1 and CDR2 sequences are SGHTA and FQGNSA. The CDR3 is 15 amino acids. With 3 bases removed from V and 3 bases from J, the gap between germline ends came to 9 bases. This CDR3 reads CASSFRGYGANVLTF. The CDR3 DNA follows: TGTGCCAGCAGCTTTAGGGGGTATGGGGCCAACGTCCTGACTTTC.

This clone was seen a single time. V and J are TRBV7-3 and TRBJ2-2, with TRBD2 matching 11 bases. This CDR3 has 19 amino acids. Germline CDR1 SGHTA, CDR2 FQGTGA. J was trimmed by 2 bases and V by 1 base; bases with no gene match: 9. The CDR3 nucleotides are TGTGCCAGCAGCTTAAATAGAGGAGGGACTAGCGGAAACACCGGGGAGCTGTTTTTT. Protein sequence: CASSLNRGGTSGNTGELFF.

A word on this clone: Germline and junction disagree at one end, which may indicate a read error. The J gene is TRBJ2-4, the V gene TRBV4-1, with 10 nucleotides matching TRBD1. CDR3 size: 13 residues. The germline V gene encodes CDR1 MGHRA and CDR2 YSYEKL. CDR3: CASSQGTGTGDHF. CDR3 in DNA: TGCGCCAGCAGCCAAGGGACCGGGACAGGGGACCACTTC.

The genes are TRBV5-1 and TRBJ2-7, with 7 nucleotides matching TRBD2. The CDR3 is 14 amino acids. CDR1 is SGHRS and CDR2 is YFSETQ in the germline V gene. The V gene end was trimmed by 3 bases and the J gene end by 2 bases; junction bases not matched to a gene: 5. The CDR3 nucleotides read TGCGCCAGCAGCTGGGGGAGGGGCCCCTACGAGCAGTACTTC. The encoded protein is CASSWGRGPYEQYF.

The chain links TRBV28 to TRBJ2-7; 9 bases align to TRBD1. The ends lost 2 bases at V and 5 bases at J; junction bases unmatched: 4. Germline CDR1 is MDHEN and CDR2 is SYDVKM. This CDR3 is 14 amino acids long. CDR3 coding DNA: TGTGCCAGCAGTTTAGGGACAGGGTTACACGAGCAGTACTTC. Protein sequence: CASSLGTGLHEQYF.

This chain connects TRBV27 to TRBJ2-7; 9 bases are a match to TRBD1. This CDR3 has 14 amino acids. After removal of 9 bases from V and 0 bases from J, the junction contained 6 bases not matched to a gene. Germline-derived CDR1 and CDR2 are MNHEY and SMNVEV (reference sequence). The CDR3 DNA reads TGTGCCAGAGGACAGGGGTTCCTCTCCTACGAGCAGTACTTC. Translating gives CARGQGFLSYEQYF.

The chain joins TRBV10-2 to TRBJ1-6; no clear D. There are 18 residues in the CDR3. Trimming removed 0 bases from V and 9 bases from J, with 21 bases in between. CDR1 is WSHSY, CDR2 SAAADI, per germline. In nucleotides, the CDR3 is TGCGCCAGCAGTGAGTCGGTTGCGGGATCGGGAGGTATTTCACCCCTCCACTTT. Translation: CASSESVAGSGGISPLHF.

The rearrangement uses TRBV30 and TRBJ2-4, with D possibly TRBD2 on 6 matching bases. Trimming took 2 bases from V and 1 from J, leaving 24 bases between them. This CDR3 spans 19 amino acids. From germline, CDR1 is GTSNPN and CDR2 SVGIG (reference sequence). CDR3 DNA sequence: TGTGCCTGGAGTAGTTCACGGGAGTTGGGTGGAGGGGCCAAAAACATTCAGTACTTC. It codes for CAWSSSRELGGGAKNIQYF.

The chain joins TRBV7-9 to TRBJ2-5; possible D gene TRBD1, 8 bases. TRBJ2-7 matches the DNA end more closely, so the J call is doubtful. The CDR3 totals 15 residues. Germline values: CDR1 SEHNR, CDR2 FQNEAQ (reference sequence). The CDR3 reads CASSSGQGGTYEQYF. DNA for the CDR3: TGTGCCAGCAGCTCCGGACAGGGAGGGACCTACGAGCAGTACTTC.

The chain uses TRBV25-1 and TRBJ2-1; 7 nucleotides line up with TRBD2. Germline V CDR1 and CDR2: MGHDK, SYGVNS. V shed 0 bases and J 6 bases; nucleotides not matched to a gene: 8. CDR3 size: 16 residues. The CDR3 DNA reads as TGTGCCAGCAGTGAATACGGCGGGAGTCTTTTCAATGAGCAGTTCTTC. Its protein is CASSEYGGSLFNEQFF.

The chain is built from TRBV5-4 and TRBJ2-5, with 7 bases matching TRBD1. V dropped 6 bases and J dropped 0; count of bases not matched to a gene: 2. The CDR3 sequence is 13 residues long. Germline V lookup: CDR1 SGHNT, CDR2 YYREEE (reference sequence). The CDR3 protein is CASNQGDQETQYF. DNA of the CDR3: TGTGCCAGCAACCAGGGGGACCAAGAGACCCAGTACTTC.

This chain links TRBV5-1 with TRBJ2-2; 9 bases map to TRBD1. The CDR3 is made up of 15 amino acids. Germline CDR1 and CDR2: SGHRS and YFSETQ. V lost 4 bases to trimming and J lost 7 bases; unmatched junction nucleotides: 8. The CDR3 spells CASSGGTGSGGELFF. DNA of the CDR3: TGCGCCAGCAGCGGCGGGACAGGGAGTGGCGGGGAGCTGTTTTTT.

In nucleotides, the CDR3 is TGTGCCTGGAGTGTACATGGCGGCCAAGAGACCCAGTACTTC. As protein: CAWSVHGGQETQYF. The chain has TRBV30 and TRBJ2-5, with D hard to call. Deletions cut 0 bases from V and 1 base from J, with 9 bases between. This CDR3 region has 14 residues. Per the germline V gene, CDR1 is GTSNPN and CDR2 is SVGIG (reference sequence).

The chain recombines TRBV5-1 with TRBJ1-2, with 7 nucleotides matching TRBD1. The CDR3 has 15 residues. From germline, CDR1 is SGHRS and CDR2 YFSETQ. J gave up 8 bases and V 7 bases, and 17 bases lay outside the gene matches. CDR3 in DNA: TGCGCCAGCCGGCAGGGGGAACCGGGTCTAGGAGGCTACACCTTC. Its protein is CASRQGEPGLGGYTF.

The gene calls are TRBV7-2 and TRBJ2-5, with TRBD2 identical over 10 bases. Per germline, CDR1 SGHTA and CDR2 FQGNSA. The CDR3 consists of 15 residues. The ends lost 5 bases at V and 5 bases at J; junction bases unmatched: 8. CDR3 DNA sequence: TGTGCCAGCAGCCTAACCCAAGCGGGGGGGGAGACCCAGTACTTC. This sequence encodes CASSLTQAGGETQYF.

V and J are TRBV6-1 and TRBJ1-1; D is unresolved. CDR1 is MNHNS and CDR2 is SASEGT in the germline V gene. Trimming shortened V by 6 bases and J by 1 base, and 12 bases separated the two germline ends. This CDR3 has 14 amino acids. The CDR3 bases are TGTGCCAGCAGCCCCCGATGGGAGAACACTGAAGCTTTCTTT. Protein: CASSPRWENTEAFF.

CDR3 region: CASLISGQGSPGANVLTF. The CDR3 DNA reads TGTGCCAGCCTGATCTCGGGACAGGGGTCCCCTGGGGCCAACGTCCTGACTTTC. This chain joins TRBV28 and TRBJ2-6, with 10 bases matching TRBD1. The CDR3 is made up of 18 amino acids. In germline, CDR1 is MDHEN, CDR2 SYDVKM. V was clipped by 8 bases and J by 2 bases; unmatched bases: 12. Based on the CDR3 plus reference TRBV28 and TRBJ2-6, the full variable domain is DVKVTQSSRYLVKRTGEKVFLECVQDMDHENMFWYRQDPGLGLRLIYFSYDVKMKEKGDIPEGYSVSREKKERFSLILESASTNQTSMYLCASLISGQGSPGANVLTFGAGSRLTVL.

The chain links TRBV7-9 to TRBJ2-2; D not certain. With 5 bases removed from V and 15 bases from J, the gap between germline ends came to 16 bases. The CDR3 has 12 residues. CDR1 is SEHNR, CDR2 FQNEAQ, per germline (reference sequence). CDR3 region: CASSPGAGLMFF. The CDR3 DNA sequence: TGTGCCAGCAGCCCTGGCGCAGGTTTGATGTTTTTT.

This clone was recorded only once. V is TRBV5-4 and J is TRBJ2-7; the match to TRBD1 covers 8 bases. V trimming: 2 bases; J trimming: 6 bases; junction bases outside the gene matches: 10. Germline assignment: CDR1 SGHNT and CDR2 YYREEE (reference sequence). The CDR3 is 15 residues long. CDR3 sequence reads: CASSFDGQGMGEQYV. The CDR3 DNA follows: TGTGCCAGCAGCTTCGACGGACAGGGAATGGGCGAGCAGTACGTC.

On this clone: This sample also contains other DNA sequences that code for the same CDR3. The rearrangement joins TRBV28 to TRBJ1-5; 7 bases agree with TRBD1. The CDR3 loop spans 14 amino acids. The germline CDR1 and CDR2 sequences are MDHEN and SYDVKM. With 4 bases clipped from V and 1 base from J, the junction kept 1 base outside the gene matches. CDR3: CASSSGGSNQPQHF. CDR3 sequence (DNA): TGTGCCAGCAGTTCAGGGGGGAGCAATCAGCCCCAGCATTTT.

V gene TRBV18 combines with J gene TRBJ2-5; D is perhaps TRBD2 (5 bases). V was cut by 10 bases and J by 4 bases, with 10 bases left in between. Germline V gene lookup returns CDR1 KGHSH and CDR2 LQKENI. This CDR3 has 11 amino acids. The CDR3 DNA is TGTGCCACCAACCGGGGAGAGACCCAGTACTTC. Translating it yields CATNRGETQYF.

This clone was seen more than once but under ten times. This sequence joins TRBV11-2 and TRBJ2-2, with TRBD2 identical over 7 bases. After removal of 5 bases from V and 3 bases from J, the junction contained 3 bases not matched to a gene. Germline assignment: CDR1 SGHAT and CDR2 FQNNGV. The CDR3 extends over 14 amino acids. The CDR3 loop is CASSRGSDTGELFF. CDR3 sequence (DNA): TGTGCCAGCAGCCGCGGGAGCGACACCGGGGAGCTGTTTTTT.